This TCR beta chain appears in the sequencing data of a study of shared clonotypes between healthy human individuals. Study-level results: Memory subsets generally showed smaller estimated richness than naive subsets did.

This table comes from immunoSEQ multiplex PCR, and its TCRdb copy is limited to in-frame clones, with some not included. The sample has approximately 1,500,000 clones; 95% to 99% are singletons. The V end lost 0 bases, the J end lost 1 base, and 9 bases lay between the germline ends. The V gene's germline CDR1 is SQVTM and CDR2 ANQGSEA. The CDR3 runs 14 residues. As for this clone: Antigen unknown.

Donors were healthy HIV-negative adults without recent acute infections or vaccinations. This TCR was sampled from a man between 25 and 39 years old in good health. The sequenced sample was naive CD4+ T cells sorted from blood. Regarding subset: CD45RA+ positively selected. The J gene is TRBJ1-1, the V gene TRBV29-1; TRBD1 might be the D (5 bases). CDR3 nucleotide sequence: TGCAGCGTTGAAGATCTCGGGGGGAACACTGAAGCTTTCTTT. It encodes CSVEDLGGNTEAFF.